This T cell receptor beta chain originates from a study of siplizumab effects on memory and regulatory T cells. This clone was counted between two and nine times. The method was immunoSEQ multiplex PCR; TCRdb's version includes in-frame clones alone and lacks a portion of them. Of about 110,000 clones listed, about 90% are singletons. This CDR3 is 14 amino acids long. Germline V gives CDR1 SNHLY, CDR2 FYNNEI. V lost 4 bases to trimming and J lost 9 bases, with 13 bases between them. This chain links TRBV2 with TRBJ1-6; no clear D. The TCR comes from a human donor in good health. Sequencing was carried out using Tregs sorted from blood. The CDR3 sequence is CASSGLGFSSPLHF. As DNA, the CDR3 is TGTGCCAGCAGTGGTCTGGGGTTTAGTTCACCCCTCCACTTT.